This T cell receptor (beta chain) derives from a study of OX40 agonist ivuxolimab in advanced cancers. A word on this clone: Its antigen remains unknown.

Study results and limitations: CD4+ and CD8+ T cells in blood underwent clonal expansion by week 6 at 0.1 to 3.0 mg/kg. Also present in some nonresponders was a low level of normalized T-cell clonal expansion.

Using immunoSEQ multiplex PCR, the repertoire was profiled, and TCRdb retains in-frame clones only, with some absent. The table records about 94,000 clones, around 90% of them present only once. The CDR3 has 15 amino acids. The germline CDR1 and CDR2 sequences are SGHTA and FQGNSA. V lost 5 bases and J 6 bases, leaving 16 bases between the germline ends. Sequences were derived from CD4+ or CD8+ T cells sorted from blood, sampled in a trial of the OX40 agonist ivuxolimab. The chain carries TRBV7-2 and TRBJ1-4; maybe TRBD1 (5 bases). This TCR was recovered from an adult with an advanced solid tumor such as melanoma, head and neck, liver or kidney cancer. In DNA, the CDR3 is TGTGCCAGCAGCATGGTGGGGGACGGGGATGAAAAACTGTTTTTT. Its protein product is CASSMVGDGDEKLFF. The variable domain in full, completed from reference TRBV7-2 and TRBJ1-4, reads GAGVSQSPSNKVTEKGKDVELRCDPISGHTALYWYRQSLGQGLEFLIYFQGNSAPDKSGLPSDRFSAERTGGSVSTLTIQRTQQEDSAVYLCASSMVGDGDEKLFFGSGTQLSVL.